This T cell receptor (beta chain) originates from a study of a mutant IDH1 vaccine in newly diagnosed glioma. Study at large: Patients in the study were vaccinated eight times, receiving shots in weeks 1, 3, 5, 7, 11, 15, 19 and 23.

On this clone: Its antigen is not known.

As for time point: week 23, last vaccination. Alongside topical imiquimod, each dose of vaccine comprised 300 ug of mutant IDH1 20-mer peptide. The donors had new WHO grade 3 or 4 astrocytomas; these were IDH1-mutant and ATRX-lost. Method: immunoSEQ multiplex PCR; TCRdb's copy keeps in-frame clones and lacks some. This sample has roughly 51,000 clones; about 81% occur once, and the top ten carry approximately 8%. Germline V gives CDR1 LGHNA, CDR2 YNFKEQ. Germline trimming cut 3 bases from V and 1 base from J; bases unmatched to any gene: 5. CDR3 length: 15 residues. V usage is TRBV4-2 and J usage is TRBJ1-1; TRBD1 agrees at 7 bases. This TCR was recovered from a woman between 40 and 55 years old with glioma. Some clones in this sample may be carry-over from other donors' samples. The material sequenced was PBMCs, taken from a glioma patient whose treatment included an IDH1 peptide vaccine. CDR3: CASSQVGQRNTEAFF. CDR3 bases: TGTGCCAGCAGCCAGGTGGGACAGAGGAACACTGAAGCTTTCTTT.